These 2 T cell receptor beta chains were all obtained from the same sample, sequenced in a study of pediatric ulcerative colitis. Produced via immunoSEQ multiplex PCR; TCRdb's table is partial and in-frame only. This table holds around 20,000 clones, less than 85% found once. One to two pinch biopsies were taken from the rectum during colonoscopy. What was sequenced was gut tissue. These receptors came from a boy younger than 18 with moderate ulcerative colitis.

The chain is built from TRBV19 and TRBJ1-2, with 7 bases that match TRBD1. The CDR3 runs to 13 residues. Per the germline V gene, CDR1 is LNHDA and CDR2 is SQIVND (reference sequence). The V segment lost 8 bases and the J segment 8 bases; nucleotides outside the gene matches: 11. This CDR3 reads CASSRTGDSGYTF. CDR3 coding DNA: TGTGCCAGTTCAAGGACAGGCGATTCGGGCTACACCTTC. Supplemented by reference TRBV19 and TRBJ1-2, the full variable domain reads DGGITQSPKYLFRKEGQNVTLSCEQNLNHDAMYWYRQDPGQGLRLIYYSQIVNDFQKGDIAEGYSVSREKKESFPLTVTSAQKNPTAFYLCASSRTGDSGYTFGSGTRLTVV.

The V call is TRBV2, the J call TRBJ2-1, with 8 bases matching TRBD2. The germline V gene has CDR1 SNHLY and CDR2 FYNNEI. Unmatched junction bases numbered 30, after V lost 8 bases and J lost 0 bases. There are 23 residues in the CDR3. Here the CDR3 reads CASEGPPLPSGGMVLSSYNEQFF. The CDR3 DNA reads TGTGCCAGCGAGGGTCCCCCACTGCCGAGCGGGGGAATGGTCTTAAGCTCCTACAATGAGCAGTTCTTC.